This T cell receptor (beta chain) appears in the sequencing data of a study of cytomegalovirus exposure and HLA in healthy donors. Study-wide results and limits: Among TCR sequences, most were rare, though some public TCRs appeared in many donors. A list of more than 150 TCR beta chains associated with cytomegalovirus was given.

Method: immunoSEQ multiplex PCR; TCRdb's copy keeps in-frame clones and lacks some. The repertoire consists of 200,000 to 300,000 clones, with about 86% occurring once and the leading ten covering roughly 1.2%. With respect to this clone: The antigen remains undetermined.

The CDR3 length is 14 residues. From germline, CDR1 is LNHDA and CDR2 SQIVND (reference sequence). V was clipped by 6 bases and J by 7 bases, with 16 bases between them. The TCR was taken from a woman in her thirties in good health and CMV-seropositive. The sample was PBMCs. The chain links TRBV19 to TRBJ1-3, with D unclear. The CDR3 nucleotides read TGTGCCAGTAGCCCAGGACGGGGAGGGAACACCATATATTTT. Protein product: CASSPGRGGNTIYF. The whole variable domain, remainder taken from reference TRBV19 and TRBJ1-3, is DGGITQSPKYLFRKEGQNVTLSCEQNLNHDAMYWYRQDPGQGLRLIYYSQIVNDFQKGDIAEGYSVSREKKESFPLTVTSAQKNPTAFYLCASSPGRGGNTIYFGEGSWLTVV.